This T cell receptor (beta chain) derives from a study of somatic mutations in cytotoxic T cells in rheumatoid arthritis. Findings and limits, study-wide: With about 65 patients examined, 7 or 8 had a largest CD8+ clone exceeding 20% of CD8+ cells. What antigens the expanded CD8+ clones targeted remained unknown.

V dropped 5 bases and J dropped 6 bases, with 17 bases sitting between them. Germline V gene data show CDR1 as SGHAT and CDR2 as FQNNGV. The CDR3 length is 14 residues. Details on this clone: What it recognizes is unknown.

Study processing details: Patient CD8+ clones larger than 1% rarely matched published virus-specific TCRB sequences. TCRdb's copy holds only in-frame clones and misses some; the assay was immunoSEQ multiplex PCR. That table furnishes V, J and clone size, whereas the DNA furnished D and trimming. Of about 3,800 clones listed, 60% to 80% are singletons. The specimen was CD8+ T cells sorted from blood. This TCR was sampled from an adult with rheumatoid arthritis. The chain carries TRBV11-2 and TRBJ2-7, with D perhaps matching TRBD2 (7 bases). Written as DNA, the CDR3 is TGTGCCAGCAGCCCGGGGGGCCCCTGGATCGAGCAGTACTTC. It translates to CASSPGGPWIEQYF. Together with reference TRBV11-2 and TRBJ2-7, the CDR3 gives the full variable domain: EAGVAQSPRYKIIEKRQSVAFWCNPISGHATLYWYQQILGQGPKLLIQFQNNGVVDDSQLPKDRFSAERLKGVDSTLKIQPAKLEDSAVYLCASSPGGPWIEQYFGPGTRLTVT.